The 5 T cell receptor beta chains given below trace back to one sample, sequenced in a study of blood T cell repertoires in COVID-19. Using immunoSEQ multiplex PCR, the repertoire was profiled, and TCRdb retains in-frame clones only, with some absent. The sample has around 190,000 clones, more than 75% seen once. The material sequenced was PBMCs or T cells enriched from blood (not recorded which). All receptors come from a woman aged 45 to 65 with acute COVID-19.

A note on this clone: The junction departs from the called germline gene at one end, perhaps through a read error. The chain joins TRBV7-2 to TRBJ1-2; 7 bases match TRBD1. Looked up from germline, CDR1 is SGHTA and CDR2 is FQGNSA. CDR3 length: 14 amino acids. The CDR3 region is CASSKQGSLYGYTF. The DNA of the CDR3 is TGTGCCAGCAGCAAACAGGGGTCCCTTTATGGTTACACCTTC.

The V gene is TRBV16, the J gene TRBJ1-4; the match to TRBD1 covers 8 bases. V was clipped by 5 bases and J by 7 bases; unmatched bases: 6. This CDR3 spans 14 amino acids. In germline, CDR1 is KGHSY, CDR2 FQNENV. CDR3 DNA: TGTGCCAGCAGCTGGACAGGGACTGGTGAAAAACTGTTTTTT. This gives the protein CASSWTGTGEKLFF.

V gene TRBV2 combines with J gene TRBJ2-7, with 7 bases matching TRBD2. The CDR3 length is 12 residues. Germline lookup yields CDR1 SNHLY and CDR2 FYNNEI. V lost 5 bases and J lost 7; bases outside the gene matches: 5. CDR3 DNA: TGTGCCAGCAGTACGACTAGCAGAGAGCAGTACGTC. Protein sequence: CASSTTSREQYV.

The CDR3 is CASSLQVNQPQHF. The CDR3 DNA follows: TGTGCCAGCAGCCTCCAGGTAAATCAGCCCCAGCATTTT. The chain combines TRBV3-1 (or the pseudogene TRBV3-2) with TRBJ1-5; D unclear. Trimming shortened V by 4 bases and J by 4 bases, and 8 bases separated the two germline ends. The germline V gene has CDR1 LGHDT and CDR2 YNNKEL (reference sequence). The CDR3 has 13 residues.

This rearrangement joins TRBV3-1 (or the pseudogene TRBV3-2) to TRBJ1-5; D is unclear. Germline CDR1 is LGHDT and CDR2 is YNNKEL (reference sequence). Trimming left V 4 bases short and J 0 bases short, with 10 bases between. The CDR3 loop spans 15 amino acids. Here the CDR3 reads CASSPDPYSNQPQHF. DNA of the CDR3: TGTGCCAGCAGCCCAGACCCGTATAGCAATCAGCCCCAGCATTTT.